A selection of T cell receptor beta chains follows, all from one sample in a study of T-cell memory formation after mild COVID-19. TCRdb re-analysed the 5' RACE reads in MiXCR, keeping a single row per CDR3 protein. Of 150,000 to 200,000 distinct CDR3 sequences detected, roughly 10% appear once; the ten largest clones hold roughly 3.8%. The source material was PBMCs or a T cell subset sorted from them (not recorded which). The source is a man aged 18 to 29 who had mild COVID-19 (a few samples of this study predate the infection). Cell type and time point are not known. CDR3s include the opening cysteine and the closing phenylalanine or tryptophan. The order of the fields is D gene, J gene, V gene, clone size, CDR3 protein, CDR3 DNA. The D gene is left open where the match is weak. A row's size may be missing; if present it is once, few, many or a size class.

d_gene: TRBD2; j_gene: TRBJ2-2; v_gene: TRBV4-2; abundance: few; CDR3aa: CASSQDLVPAGGAGELFF; CDR3nt: TGTGCCAGCAGCCAAGATCTGGTACCAGCGGGGGGGGCCGGGGAGCTGTTTTTT
d_gene: .; j_gene: TRBJ2-1; v_gene: TRBV5-1; abundance: many; CDR3aa: CASSLLSDASNEQFF; CDR3nt: TGCGCCAGCAGCTTGTTATCAGACGCCTCCAATGAGCAGTTCTTC
d_gene: TRBD1; j_gene: TRBJ2-3; v_gene: TRBV12-3/TRBV12-4; abundance: few; CDR3aa: CASSPGQSTDTQYF; CDR3nt: TGTGCCAGCAGTCCGGGACAGAGCACAGATACGCAGTATTTT
d_gene: .; j_gene: TRBJ1-1; v_gene: TRBV29-1; abundance: .; CDR3aa: CSVDVPVGGNEAFF; CDR3nt: TGCAGCGTTGATGTCCCGGTAGGGGGTAATGAAGCTTTCTTT
d_gene: .; j_gene: TRBJ2-5; v_gene: TRBV9; abundance: .; CDR3aa: CASSVDFGRGASETQYF; CDR3nt: TGTGCCAGCAGCGTAGATTTTGGAAGGGGGGCCAGTGAGACCCAGTACTTC
d_gene: .; j_gene: TRBJ2-3; v_gene: TRBV5-1; abundance: many; CDR3aa: CASSLGGPDTQYF; CDR3nt: TGCGCCAGCAGCTTGGGAGGCCCCGATACGCAGTATTTT
d_gene: TRBD2; j_gene: TRBJ2-5; v_gene: TRBV29-1; abundance: few; CDR3aa: CSVGLAGQETQYF; CDR3nt: TGCAGCGTCGGACTAGCGGGGCAAGAGACCCAGTACTTC
d_gene: .; j_gene: TRBJ2-5; v_gene: TRBV11-2; abundance: few; CDR3aa: CASSLERQGETQYF; CDR3nt: TGTGCCAGCAGCTTAGAAAGGCAGGGAGAGACCCAGTACTTC
d_gene: .; j_gene: TRBJ1-3; v_gene: TRBV5-1; abundance: .; CDR3aa: CASSRGNAFSGNTIYF; CDR3nt: TGCGCCAGCAGCAGAGGAAACGCTTTCTCTGGAAACACCATATATTTT
d_gene: .; j_gene: TRBJ2-7; v_gene: TRBV11-2; abundance: few; CDR3aa: CASSTQATYEQYF; CDR3nt: TGTGCCAGCAGCACACAGGCGACCTACGAGCAGTACTTC
d_gene: .; j_gene: TRBJ2-3; v_gene: TRBV4-3; abundance: few; CDR3aa: CASSQRPGDKTDTQYF; CDR3nt: TGCGCCAGCAGCCAACGTCCGGGGGACAAGACAGATACGCAGTATTTT
d_gene: TRBD1; j_gene: TRBJ2-6; v_gene: TRBV6-2/TRBV6-3; abundance: .; CDR3aa: CASIAGGAGANVLTF; CDR3nt: TGTGCCAGCATAGCAGGGGGCGCCGGGGCCAACGTCCTGACTTTC
d_gene: .; j_gene: TRBJ2-1; v_gene: TRBV4-1; abundance: .; CDR3aa: CASKPGLGFSYNEQFF; CDR3nt: TGCGCCAGCAAGCCAGGGCTGGGGTTCTCCTACAATGAGCAGTTCTTC
d_gene: .; j_gene: TRBJ1-3; v_gene: TRBV5-1; abundance: few; CDR3aa: CASRPTTGNTIYF; CDR3nt: TGCGCCAGCAGGCCCACGACTGGAAACACCATATATTTT
d_gene: TRBD2; j_gene: TRBJ2-5; v_gene: TRBV11-2; abundance: few; CDR3aa: CASSMAGGYQETQYF; CDR3nt: TGTGCCAGCAGCATGGCGGGGGGGTACCAAGAGACCCAGTACTTC
d_gene: TRBD1; j_gene: TRBJ1-6; v_gene: TRBV5-1; abundance: few; CDR3aa: CASSWTGGDSPLHF; CDR3nt: TGCGCCAGCAGCTGGACAGGGGGAGATTCACCCCTCCACTTT
d_gene: .; j_gene: TRBJ1-5; v_gene: TRBV20-1; abundance: few; CDR3aa: CSATSGNQPQHF; CDR3nt: TGCAGTGCCACAAGCGGAAATCAGCCCCAGCATTTT
d_gene: TRBD1; j_gene: TRBJ1-4; v_gene: TRBV5-1; abundance: few; CDR3aa: CASSLGQGLEKLFF; CDR3nt: TGCGCCAGCAGCTTGGGACAGGGATTAGAAAAACTGTTTTTT
d_gene: TRBD1; j_gene: TRBJ1-4; v_gene: TRBV7-9; abundance: few; CDR3aa: CASSAGTGEIEKLFF; CDR3nt: TGTGCCAGCAGCGCCGGGACAGGGGAAATTGAAAAACTGTTTTTT
d_gene: TRBD1; j_gene: TRBJ2-7; v_gene: TRBV5-1; abundance: few; CDR3aa: CASSSQGQGVEQQYF; CDR3nt: TGCGCCAGCAGCTCGCAAGGACAGGGGGTTGAACAGCAGTACTTC
d_gene: TRBD2; j_gene: TRBJ2-5; v_gene: TRBV3-1; abundance: .; CDR3aa: CASSLYYGGGVQETQYF; CDR3nt: TGTGCCAGCAGCCTCTACTATGGCGGGGGGGTCCAAGAGACCCAGTACTTC
d_gene: TRBD2; j_gene: TRBJ2-5; v_gene: TRBV18; abundance: once; CDR3aa: CASSPGTTAGAQYF; CDR3nt: TGTGCCAGCTCACCCGGGACTACCGCGGGGGCCCAGTACTTC
d_gene: .; j_gene: TRBJ1-2; v_gene: TRBV12-3/TRBV12-4; abundance: .; CDR3aa: CASSVGKGQDGYTF; CDR3nt: TGTGCCAGCAGCGTTGGTAAGGGGCAAGATGGCTACACCTTC
d_gene: TRBD2; j_gene: TRBJ2-1; v_gene: TRBV7-3; abundance: .; CDR3aa: CASSRTSGWDNEQFF; CDR3nt: TGTGCCAGCAGCAGGACTAGCGGGTGGGACAATGAGCAGTTCTTC
d_gene: TRBD1; j_gene: TRBJ1-2; v_gene: TRBV4-3; abundance: few; CDR3aa: CASSQPGQGGYGYTF; CDR3nt: TGCGCCAGCAGCCAACCGGGACAGGGTGGATATGGCTACACCTTC
d_gene: .; j_gene: TRBJ2-7; v_gene: TRBV20-1; abundance: many; CDR3aa: CSARPFPLGQYF; CDR3nt: TGCAGTGCTAGACCCTTCCCCCTTGGGCAGTACTTC
d_gene: .; j_gene: TRBJ2-3; v_gene: TRBV7-2; abundance: many; CDR3aa: CASSLALFRSQGTDTQYF; CDR3nt: TGTGCCAGCAGCTTAGCGCTCTTCCGGTCTCAGGGCACAGATACGCAGTATTTT
d_gene: .; j_gene: TRBJ2-3; v_gene: TRBV21-1; abundance: many; CDR3aa: CASSKALGLAGGRSSTDTQYF; CDR3nt: TGTGCCAGCAGCAAAGCGCTAGGACTAGCGGGGGGCCGATCGAGCACAGATACGCAGTATTTT
d_gene: .; j_gene: TRBJ2-3; v_gene: TRBV6-6; abundance: .; CDR3aa: CASSSPGGVTDTQYF; CDR3nt: TGTGCCAGCAGTTCTCCTGGCGGGGTTACAGATACGCAGTATTTT
d_gene: .; j_gene: TRBJ1-6; v_gene: TRBV27; abundance: few; CDR3aa: CASSEGFYNSPLHF; CDR3nt: TGTGCCAGCAGTGAGGGTTTTTATAATTCACCCCTCCACTTT
d_gene: .; j_gene: TRBJ2-2; v_gene: TRBV5-1; abundance: few; CDR3aa: CASSNTPGHRTGELFF; CDR3nt: TGCGCCAGCAGCAACACGCCGGGACACAGGACCGGGGAGCTGTTTTTT
d_gene: .; j_gene: TRBJ1-2; v_gene: TRBV7-2; abundance: .; CDR3aa: CASSLARDVGGYTF; CDR3nt: TGTGCCAGCAGCTTAGCACGGGACGTGGGGGGCTACACCTTC
d_gene: .; j_gene: TRBJ2-3; v_gene: TRBV20-1; abundance: .; CDR3aa: CSARNRDPYTQYF; CDR3nt: TGCAGTGCTAGAAACCGGGACCCGTATACGCAGTATTTT
d_gene: .; j_gene: TRBJ2-3; v_gene: TRBV4-2; abundance: many; CDR3aa: CASRSDSTDTQYF; CDR3nt: TGTGCCAGCCGTAGCGATAGCACAGATACGCAGTATTTT
d_gene: TRBD1; j_gene: TRBJ1-1; v_gene: TRBV6-6; abundance: .; CDR3aa: CASSYQGEAEAFF; CDR3nt: TGTGCCAGCAGTTACCAGGGGGAAGCTGAAGCTTTCTTT
d_gene: TRBD1; j_gene: TRBJ2-7; v_gene: TRBV10-3; abundance: many; CDR3aa: CAIDPTGTAVSYEQYF; CDR3nt: TGTGCCATCGACCCCACCGGGACAGCCGTTTCCTACGAGCAGTACTTC
d_gene: TRBD2; j_gene: TRBJ2-1; v_gene: TRBV5-1; abundance: once; CDR3aa: CTSSLGLVNEQFF; CDR3nt: TGCACCAGCAGCTTGGGACTAGTCAATGAGCAGTTCTTC
d_gene: TRBD1; j_gene: TRBJ1-2; v_gene: TRBV20-1; abundance: few; CDR3aa: CSAVVQGLNYGYTF; CDR3nt: TGCAGTGCTGTAGTACAGGGGTTGAACTATGGCTACACCTTC
d_gene: TRBD2; j_gene: TRBJ2-3; v_gene: TRBV7-8; abundance: .; CDR3aa: CASSSGTSGGGRTDTQYF; CDR3nt: TGTGCCAGCAGCTCAGGGACTAGCGGGGGGGGGAGGACAGATACGCAGTATTTT
d_gene: TRBD2; j_gene: TRBJ2-2; v_gene: TRBV18; abundance: few; CDR3aa: CASSPPNSGDTGELFF; CDR3nt: TGTGCCAGCTCACCACCCAACAGCGGGGACACCGGGGAGCTGTTTTTT
d_gene: .; j_gene: TRBJ2-7; v_gene: TRBV18; abundance: few; CDR3aa: CASSPGEGLGEQYF; CDR3nt: TGTGCCAGCTCACCTGGGGAAGGGCTGGGGGAGCAGTACTTC
d_gene: TRBD2; j_gene: TRBJ2-2; v_gene: TRBV7-2; abundance: many; CDR3aa: CASSSGTGGPPGELFF; CDR3nt: TGTGCCAGCAGCTCCGGTACGGGGGGTCCCCCCGGGGAGCTGTTTTTT
d_gene: TRBD1; j_gene: TRBJ2-7; v_gene: TRBV4-3; abundance: .; CDR3aa: CASSQGDRGREQYF; CDR3nt: TGCGCCAGCAGCCAAGGCGACAGGGGGCGGGAGCAGTACTTC